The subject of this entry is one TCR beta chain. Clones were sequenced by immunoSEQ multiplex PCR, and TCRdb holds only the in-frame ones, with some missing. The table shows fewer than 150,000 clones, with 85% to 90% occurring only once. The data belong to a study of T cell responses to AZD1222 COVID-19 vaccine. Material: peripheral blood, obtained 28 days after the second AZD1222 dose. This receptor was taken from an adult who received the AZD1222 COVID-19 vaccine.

The CDR3 nucleotides are TGTGCCAGCAGTGAAAAATCTTTAACGGGACTAGCGGGAAATGAGCAGTTCTTC. Its protein is CASSEKSLTGLAGNEQFF. The chain employs TRBV2 and TRBJ2-1, with 13 positions matching TRBD2. Germline V CDR1 and CDR2: SNHLY, FYNNEI. This CDR3 has 18 amino acids. J lost 7 bases, V lost 2 bases, and 11 bases had no gene match.